This T cell receptor (beta chain) was identified in a study of shared clonotypes between healthy human individuals. Study-wide points: Non-shared clonotypes had lower generation probabilities than clonotypes shared by all four sorted-subset donors.

V was shortened by 0 bases and J by 8 bases, with 8 bases between the two germline ends. The V gene's germline CDR1 is LNHNV and CDR2 YYDKDF (reference sequence). The CDR3 has 13 amino acids. Sequencing used immunoSEQ multiplex PCR; TCRdb keeps in-frame clones, though not all of them. Here the sample spans approximately 1,500,000 clones, roughly 95% being singletons. This clone occurred once. Its antigen is undetermined. The genes are TRBV15 and TRBJ2-1; D unresolved. The sequencing input was naive CD4+ T cells sorted from blood. Subset reported: CD45RA+ positively selected. The TCR was taken from a man aged 30-40 years in good health. In nucleotides, the CDR3 is TGTGCCACCAGCAGAGATCGGCTGGATGAGCAGTTCTTC. Residues: CATSRDRLDEQFF.